What follows are 9 T cell receptor beta chains derived from one specimen sequenced in a study of Ad26.COV2.S vaccination and SARS-CoV-2 variants. Here immunoSEQ multiplex PCR was the method, and the copy in TCRdb shows in-frame clones only, minus some. The table includes some 300,000 clones, around 85% detected once. Stated treatment: around 19 received Ad26.COV2.S at low or high dose, single or two shots; roughly 5 received placebo; per-sample allocation not given. Day 63 after the first injection of vaccine or placebo was the sampling time. The source material was peripheral blood, sampled in a trial of Ad26.COV2.S vaccine versus placebo. These TCRs come from a person aged 18-65 years who received the Ad26.COV2.S COVID-19 vaccine or a placebo.

V gene TRBV28 combines with J gene TRBJ2-7, with D perhaps assigned TRBD1 or TRBD2 (5 bases each). Germline CDR1 is MDHEN and CDR2 is SYDVKM. This CDR3 has 11 residues. V gave up 2 bases and J gave up 12 bases, with 11 bases separating them. CDR3 sequence: CASSLGGSLYF. The DNA for the CDR3 is TGTGCCAGCAGTTTAGGGGGTTCTTTGTACTTC. Variable domain in full (rest from reference TRBV28 and TRBJ2-7): DVKVTQSSRYLVKRTGEKVFLECVQDMDHENMFWYRQDPGLGLRLIYFSYDVKMKEKGDIPEGYSVSREKKERFSLILESASTNQTSMYLCASSLGGSLYFGPGTRLTVT.

The V and J genes are TRBV2 and TRBJ1-4, with a tentative D call TRBD1 (6 bases). The germline V gene encodes CDR1 SNHLY and CDR2 FYNNEI. Between the trimmed V and J ends, which lost 6 bases and 10 bases, there was a span of 12 bases. The CDR3 runs to 12 residues. The CDR3 bases are TGTGCCAGCAGGGGACACCTCGGAAAACTGTTTTTT. The encoded protein is CASRGHLGKLFF. The full variable domain, its missing parts supplied by reference TRBV2 and TRBJ1-4, is EPEVTQTPSHQVTQMGQEVILRCVPISNHLYFYWYRQILGQKVEFLVSFYNNEISEKSEIFDDQFSVERPDGSNFTLKIRSTKLEDSAMYFCASRGHLGKLFFGSGTQLSVL.

This clone has a handful of counts. The chain links TRBV27 to TRBJ2-7; the match to TRBD2 covers 8 bases. V lost 5 bases and J lost 4; bases outside the gene matches: 4. The germline gives CDR1 MNHEY, CDR2 SMNVEV (reference sequence). CDR3 length: 13 residues. CDR3: CASSLSGGYEQYF. CDR3 DNA sequence: TGTGCCAGCAGTCTAAGCGGGGGATACGAGCAGTACTTC.

This clone was seen only a few times. The chain carries TRBV18 and TRBJ1-3, with 8 bases matching TRBD1. The CDR3 extends over 18 amino acids. V shed 4 bases, J shed 0 bases, and the junction held 11 bases outside the gene matches. Germline V CDR1 and CDR2: KGHSH, LQKENI. CDR3 in amino acids: CASSRVTGAKSSGNTIYF. CDR3 DNA: TGTGCCAGCTCACGGGTGACAGGGGCGAAGAGCTCTGGAAACACCATATATTTT.

The genes are TRBV6-5 and TRBJ2-7; D perhaps matches TRBD1 (6 bases). The CDR3 extends over 14 amino acids. V lost 6 bases to trimming and J lost 4 bases, with 16 bases between them. The germline V gene has CDR1 MNHEY and CDR2 SVGAGI. The CDR3, as DNA: TGTGCCAGCAGCCGATATTACAGGGAATACGAGCAGTACTTC. Translated: CASSRYYREYEQYF.

For the CDR3, the DNA is TGTGCCAGCAGTTCTGGGACAGGGGGTGAAAAACTGTTTTTT. Translation gives CASSSGTGGEKLFF. The rearrangement joins TRBV6-6 to TRBJ1-4; TRBD1 matches 11 bases. V lost 4 bases and J lost 7; bases outside the gene matches: 2. There are 14 residues in the CDR3. CDR1 and CDR2 from the germline V gene are MNHNY and SVGAGI (reference sequence).

The chain carries TRBV7-8 and TRBJ2-1; 14 nucleotides match TRBD2. Germline V gives CDR1 SGHVS, CDR2 FQNEAQ. The CDR3 is 16 residues long. V lost 5 bases, J lost 8 bases, and 8 bases stayed unmatched. CDR3 region: CASSTLTSGGVYEQFF. CDR3 sequence (DNA): TGTGCCAGCAGCACCCTGACTAGCGGGGGGGTATATGAGCAGTTCTTC.

The genes are TRBV4-2 and TRBJ1-6; TRBD1 aligns across 7 bases. There are 15 residues in the CDR3. With 4 bases clipped from V and 7 bases from J, the junction kept 7 bases outside the gene matches. The germline V gene has CDR1 LGHNA and CDR2 YNFKEQ. The CDR3 sequence is CASSRLTGLNSPLHF. In DNA form, the CDR3 reads TGTGCCAGCAGCCGCCTGACAGGGCTGAATTCACCCCTCCACTTT.

This rearrangement joins TRBV4-1 to TRBJ1-1; no definite D call. In germline, CDR1 is MGHRA, CDR2 YSYEKL. This CDR3 contains 14 residues. V lost 0 bases to trimming and J lost 3 bases, with 8 bases between them. The CDR3 region is CASSQEGRDTEAFF. CDR3 DNA: TGCGCCAGCAGCCAAGAAGGGAGAGACACTGAAGCTTTCTTT.